A single count supports the clone carrying this T cell receptor beta chain. Germline assignment: CDR1 SEHNR and CDR2 FQNEAQ (reference sequence). V gave up 4 bases and J gave up 1 base, with 7 bases separating them. The CDR3 totals 13 residues. This sample was included in a study of OX40 agonist ivuxolimab in advanced cancers. Study in general: Past anti-PD-1, anti-PD-L1 or anti-CTLA-4 therapy was accepted, and 40% to 45% had received some.

Here immunoSEQ multiplex PCR was the method, and the copy in TCRdb shows in-frame clones only, minus some. The data hold about 150,000 clones, with approximately 94% observed a single time. The sequenced sample was CD4+ or CD8+ T cells sorted from blood, obtained in a trial of the OX40 agonist ivuxolimab. This TCR came from an adult with an advanced solid tumor such as melanoma, head and neck, liver or kidney cancer. The chain carries TRBV7-9 and TRBJ1-1; D perhaps matches TRBD1 (5 bases). The CDR3 DNA sequence: TGTGCCAGCAGCTGGGGCAGGAACACTGAAGCTTTCTTT. It codes for CASSWGRNTEAFF.